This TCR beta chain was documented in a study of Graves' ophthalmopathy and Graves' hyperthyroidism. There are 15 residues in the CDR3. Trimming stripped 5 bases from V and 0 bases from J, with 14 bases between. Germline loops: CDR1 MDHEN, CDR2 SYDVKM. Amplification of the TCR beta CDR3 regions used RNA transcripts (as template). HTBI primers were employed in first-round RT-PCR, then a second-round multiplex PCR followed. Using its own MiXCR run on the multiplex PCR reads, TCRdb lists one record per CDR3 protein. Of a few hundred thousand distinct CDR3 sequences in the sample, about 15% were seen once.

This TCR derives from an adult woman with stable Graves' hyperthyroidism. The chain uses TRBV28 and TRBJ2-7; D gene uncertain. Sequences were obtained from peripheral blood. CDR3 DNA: TGTGCCAGCAGTGGGGTCGGGCAGGTCTCCTACGAGCAGTACTTC. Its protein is CASSGVGQVSYEQYF.